This entry lists 11 T cell receptor beta chains sequenced from one sample in a study of blood T cell repertoires in COVID-19. Produced via immunoSEQ multiplex PCR; TCRdb's table is partial and in-frame only. Of approximately 150,000 clones listed, 65% to 85% are singletons. The sequencing sample was made of PBMCs or T cells enriched from blood (not recorded which). These receptors originate from a woman aged 40-49 years with acute COVID-19.

This clone was seen a handful of times. The chain carries TRBV15 and TRBJ2-3, with a possible D match to TRBD1 (5 bases). V was trimmed by 0 bases and J by 1 base, leaving 8 bases between them. The CDR3 is made up of 15 amino acids. CDR1 LNHNV and CDR2 YYDKDF come from the germline V gene (reference sequence). The CDR3 region is CATSRDRGGTDTQYF. The CDR3 region has the DNA TGTGCCACCAGCAGAGATAGGGGTGGCACAGATACGCAGTATTTT.

The sample holds one count of this clone. V and J are TRBV5-1 and TRBJ1-1; no definite D call. This CDR3 has 13 amino acids. The ends were cut back, 5 bases at V and 0 bases at J, with 8 bases in the middle. Germline loops: CDR1 SGHRS, CDR2 YFSETQ. CDR3 nucleotides: TGCGCCAGCAGTTCCGTTTTGAACACTGAAGCTTTCTTT. Encoded protein: CASSSVLNTEAFF.

This clone was counted a single time. V usage is TRBV18 and J usage is TRBJ2-1; 12 bases fit TRBD2. J gave up 8 bases and V 2 bases, and 10 bases lay outside the gene matches. The CDR3 length is 17 residues. Looked up from germline, CDR1 is KGHSH and CDR2 is LQKENI. The CDR3 DNA follows: TGTGCCAGCTCACCATACTACCTAGCGGGAGGGCCCTATGAGCAGTTCTTC. It encodes CASSPYYLAGGPYEQFF.

The chain employs TRBV4-1 and TRBJ2-1; weak D call: TRBD1 (5 bases). V lost 3 bases and J lost 10, with 13 bases in between. The germline gives CDR1 MGHRA, CDR2 YSYEKL. The CDR3 contains 13 residues. In nucleotides, the CDR3 is TGCGCCAGCAGCCACCTCCTCACAGGCGAGCAGTTCTTC. Protein sequence: CASSHLLTGEQFF.

The genes are TRBV10-3 and TRBJ2-1; tentative D call: TRBD2 (6 bases). From germline, CDR1 is ENHRY and CDR2 SYGVKD. V shed 7 bases and J shed 0 bases, with 22 bases lying between them. This CDR3 is built from 18 residues. The CDR3 DNA reads TGTGCCATCAAGAGATCGGGAGCCCCTTCCTTCTCCTACAATGAGCAGTTCTTC. The encoded protein is CAIKRSGAPSFSYNEQFF.

The chain employs TRBV5-1 and TRBJ2-3; 7 bases match TRBD1. The V gene's germline CDR1 is SGHRS and CDR2 YFSETQ. The V gene end was trimmed by 3 bases and the J gene end by 1 base; junction bases not matched to a gene: 2. The CDR3 loop spans 14 amino acids. The CDR3 DNA sequence: TGCGCCAGCAGCTCTGGACAGGGCACAGATACGCAGTATTTT. Amino acids: CASSSGQGTDTQYF.

V gene TRBV7-3 combines with J gene TRBJ1-5; 7 nucleotides align to TRBD1. This CDR3 is built from 13 residues. V shed 1 base and J 6 bases; nucleotides not matched to a gene: 0. Germline values: CDR1 SGHTA, CDR2 FQGTGA. CDR3 residues: CASSLNRGQPQHF. CDR3 DNA: TGTGCCAGCAGCTTAAACAGGGGTCAGCCCCAGCATTTT.

The chain uses TRBV25-1 and TRBJ2-7; 11 bases align to TRBD2. CDR3 length: 14 residues. In germline, CDR1 is MGHDK, CDR2 SYGVNS. Trimming removed 5 bases from V and 1 base from J; junction bases left unmatched: 1. The CDR3 bases are TGTGCCAGCAGTAGGACTAGCGGGTCCTACGAGCAGTACTTC. This translates into CASSRTSGSYEQYF.

The chain links TRBV19 to TRBJ2-1, with D maybe TRBD2 (5 bases). V was clipped by 6 bases and J by 4 bases, with 16 bases between them. From germline, CDR1 is LNHDA and CDR2 SQIVND (reference sequence). The CDR3 runs 15 residues. Here the CDR3 DNA reads TGTGCCAGTAGGGGGTCGGGTAGCGCGTACAATGAGCAGTTCTTC. Translated: CASRGSGSAYNEQFF.

The chain carries TRBV5-4 and TRBJ2-5, with 8 bases matching TRBD2. This CDR3 has 15 residues. V was pared by 0 bases and J by 3 bases, with 4 bases of the junction left unmatched. The germline V gene has CDR1 SGHNT and CDR2 YYREEE (reference sequence). The CDR3 DNA is TGTGCCAGCAGCTTGGAGGGACTAGTGGAAGAGACCCAGTACTTC. The encoded protein is CASSLEGLVEETQYF.

The chain combines TRBV19 with TRBJ1-5; 10 bases are shared with TRBD1. This CDR3 has 16 amino acids. Losses at the gene ends were 3 bases for V and 9 bases for J; bases not matched to a gene: 11. The germline V gene encodes CDR1 LNHDA and CDR2 SQIVND (reference sequence). As DNA, the CDR3 is TGTGCCAGTAGTATGTGGGGGACAGGGGTTGGTATGCCCCAGCATTTT. Its translation: CASSMWGTGVGMPQHF.